One T cell receptor (beta chain) is described in this entry. The source of the sample is a study of blood T cell repertoires in COVID-19. About the study: The samples span acute and convalescent COVID-19 from the United States, Italy and Spain. The cDNA or gDNA used as material had been derived from T cells, B-cell-depleted T cells, or PBMCs.

In the study's own analysis: Reference gene primer amplification yielded estimated nucleated cell counts. Clones were read by immunoSEQ multiplex PCR, and TCRdb kept only the in-frame ones, dropping some. The D gene and trimming were derived from the DNA, and the V and J assignments and clone size from that table. The sample contains 60,000 to 75,000 clones, around three quarters of which appear only once. The TCR comes from a man aged 60 to 75 with active or convalescent COVID-19. The sample taken for sequencing was peripheral blood.

The CDR3 region is CASSALPGGRTQYF. The CDR3 coding sequence is TGTGCCAGCAGTGCCCTCCCGGGGGGTCGGACCCAGTACTTC. The V and J genes are TRBV2 and TRBJ2-5, with 7 bases aligning to TRBD2. CDR3 length: 14 residues. With V trimmed by 4 bases and J by 7 bases, 9 bases remained unmatched. CDR1 is SNHLY and CDR2 is FYNNEI in the germline V gene.